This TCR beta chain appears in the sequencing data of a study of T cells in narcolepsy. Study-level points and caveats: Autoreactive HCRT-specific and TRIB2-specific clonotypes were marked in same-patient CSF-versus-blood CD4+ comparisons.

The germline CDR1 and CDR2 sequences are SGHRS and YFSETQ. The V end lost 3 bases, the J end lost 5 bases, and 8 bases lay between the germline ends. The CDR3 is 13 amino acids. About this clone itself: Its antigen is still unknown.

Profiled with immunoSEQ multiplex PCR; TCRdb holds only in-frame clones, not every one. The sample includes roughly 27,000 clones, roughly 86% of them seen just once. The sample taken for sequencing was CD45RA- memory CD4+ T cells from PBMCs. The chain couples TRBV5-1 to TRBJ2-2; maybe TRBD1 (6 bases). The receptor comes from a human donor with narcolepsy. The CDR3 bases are TGCGCCAGCAGCTATCAGGGGACCGGGGAGCTGTTTTTT. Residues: CASSYQGTGELFF.